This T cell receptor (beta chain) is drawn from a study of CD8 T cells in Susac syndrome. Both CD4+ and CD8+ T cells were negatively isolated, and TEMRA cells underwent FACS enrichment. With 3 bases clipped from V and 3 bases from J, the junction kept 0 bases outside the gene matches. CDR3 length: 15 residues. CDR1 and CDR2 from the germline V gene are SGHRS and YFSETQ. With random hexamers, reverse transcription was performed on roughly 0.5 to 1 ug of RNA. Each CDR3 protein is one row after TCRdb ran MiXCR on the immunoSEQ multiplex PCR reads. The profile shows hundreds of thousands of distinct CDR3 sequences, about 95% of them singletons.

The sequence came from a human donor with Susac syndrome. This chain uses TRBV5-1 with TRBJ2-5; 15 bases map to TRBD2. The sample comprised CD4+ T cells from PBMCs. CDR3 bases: TGCGCCAGCAGCTGGACTAGCGGGGGGGAAGAGACCCAGTACTTC. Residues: CASSWTSGGEETQYF.